Shown below are 17 T cell receptor beta chains from a single sample sequenced in a study of blood T cells in healthy people across ages. It was with a sample-barcoded 5' primer and a J-beta primer mix that a second PCR of about 6 to 12 cycles was run. TCRdb analysed the 5' RACE reads with MiXCR anew, one entry per CDR3 protein. The data hold some 920,000 distinct CDR3 sequences, with roughly 47% observed a single time. Sequenced material: blood. The receptors here all came from a woman aged 55-70 years in good health.

In regard to this clonotype: Just one base apart from a much larger clone, this may be a read error. This rearrangement joins TRBV6-2 or TRBV6-3 to TRBJ2-7, with D perhaps TRBD2 (5 bases). The CDR3 is made up of 12 amino acids. The V end lost 2 bases, the J end lost 3 bases, and 5 bases lay between the germline ends. Germline V CDR1 and CDR2: MNHEY, SVGEGT. For the CDR3, the DNA is TGTGCCAGCAGTTACGAGGGCTACGAGCAGTACTTC. Amino acids: CASSYEGYEQYF.

This clonotype occurred a few times. CDR3 nucleotide sequence: TGTGCCAGCAGTTACTCCGGTCTCGGGGGTACGAACACCGGGGAGCTGTTTTTT. Translating gives CASSYSGLGGTNTGELFF. The chain recombines TRBV6-2 or TRBV6-3 with TRBJ2-2, with D perhaps TRBD2 (6 bases). The CDR3 is 18 residues long. Germline assignment: CDR1 MNHEY and CDR2 SVGEGT. Trimming left V 0 bases short and J 0 bases short, with 14 bases between.

V usage is TRBV29-1 and J usage is TRBJ2-2; 8 bases fit TRBD2. Trimming at V came to 4 bases and at J to 4 bases, leaving 8 bases not matched to a gene. Germline V gives CDR1 SQVTM, CDR2 ANQGSEA. This CDR3 is built from 15 residues. CDR3 DNA: TGCAGCGTTGCCTCCGGGACTAGAGGCACCGGGGAGCTGTTTTTT. It yields the protein CSVASGTRGTGELFF.

This clonotype was detected many times. The chain has TRBV12-3 or TRBV12-4 and TRBJ2-7, with D possibly being TRBD1 (6 bases). The CDR3 consists of 12 residues. V lost 5 bases, J lost 9 bases, and 14 bases lay in between. The CDR3 bases are TGTGCCAGCAGTACCCGACAGGCAAGGCAGTACTTC. Translated: CASSTRQARQYF.

As to this clonotype: A junction boundary mismatches the germline segment, possibly from a read error. This chain joins TRBV14 and TRBJ2-1; D is uncertain. This CDR3 comprises 15 residues. CDR1 is SGHDN, CDR2 FVKESK, per germline. CDR3 DNA sequence: TGTGCCAGCAGCCAATCCCCTCGGGTAAACAATGGGCAGTTCTTC. It encodes CASSQSPRVNNGQFF. The full variable domain, completed using reference TRBV14 and TRBJ2-1, is EAGVTQFPSHSVIEKGQTVTLRCDPISGHDNLYWYRRVMGKEIKFLLHFVKESKQDESGMPNNRFLAERTGGTYSTLKVQPAELEDSGVYFCASSQSPRVNNGQFFGPGTRLTVL.

The V and J genes are TRBV9 and TRBJ2-1, with 10 positions matching TRBD1. CDR3 size: 13 residues. The germline gives CDR1 SGDLS, CDR2 YYNGEE. Trimming at V came to 2 bases and at J to 8 bases, leaving 1 base not matched to a gene. CDR3 nucleotide sequence: TGTGCCAGCAGCGTCGGACAGGGGGATGAGCAGTTCTTC. It translates to CASSVGQGDEQFF.

The chain couples TRBV4-2 to TRBJ2-4; no definite D call. Trimming cost V 0 bases and J 0 bases, with 12 bases left between them. This CDR3 is built from 17 residues. Germline CDR1 and CDR2: LGHNA and YNFKEQ. The CDR3 reads CASSQEWRTLAKNIQYF. CDR3 DNA sequence: TGTGCCAGCAGCCAAGAGTGGAGAACGCTAGCCAAAAACATTCAGTACTTC.

In DNA form, the CDR3 reads TGCAGCGTGGACCCGGGGCCCAATCCAGAGACCCAGTACTTC. Its translation: CSVDPGPNPETQYF. This chain connects TRBV29-1 to TRBJ2-4; D is tentatively TRBD1 or TRBD2 (5 bases each). With the DNA end fitting TRBJ2-5 better, the J assignment may be wrong. Germline V CDR1 and CDR2: SQVTM, ANQGSEA. This CDR3 comprises 14 residues.

This clonotype is a singleton in its sample. The rearrangement uses TRBV24-1 and TRBJ1-2; perhaps TRBD1 as D (5 bases). This CDR3 spans 17 amino acids. Germline assignment: CDR1 KGHDR and CDR2 SFDVKD. V dropped 4 bases and J dropped 6 bases, with 23 bases sitting between them. CDR3 protein: CATSEKDNGGGNHGYTF. CDR3 DNA: TGTGCCACCAGTGAGAAGGATAATGGTGGGGGAAACCATGGCTACACCTTC.

A few counts support this clonotype. CDR3: CASSLGTSVDEQFF. Here the CDR3 DNA reads TGCGCCAGCAGCCTTGGGACTAGCGTGGATGAGCAGTTCTTC. This rearrangement joins TRBV4-1 to TRBJ2-1; 10 positions agree with TRBD2. Germline CDR1 reads MGHRA; CDR2 reads YSYEKL. This CDR3 region has 14 residues. Trimming cost V 4 bases and J 8 bases; bases outside gene matches: 5.

This clonotype was seen a handful of times. V gene TRBV29-1 combines with J gene TRBJ2-7; TRBD1 aligns across 12 bases. V gave up 6 bases and J gave up 6 bases; unmatched junction bases: 6. Germline CDR1 SQVTM, CDR2 ANQGSEA. The CDR3 covers 13 residues. The CDR3 region is CSVAGTGGAEQYF. The CDR3, as DNA: TGCAGCGTCGCCGGGACAGGGGGCGCCGAGCAGTACTTC.

This clonotype is a singleton in its sample. The CDR3 DNA is TGCAGTGCTAGAGATCGGACCCGGGACCCGTACGAGCAGTACTTC. Its translation is CSARDRTRDPYEQYF. The genes are TRBV20-1 and TRBJ2-7, with D possibly being TRBD1 or TRBD2 (5 bases each). In germline, CDR1 is DFQATT, CDR2 SNEGSKA (reference sequence). Trimming stripped 0 bases from V and 4 bases from J, with 16 bases between. The CDR3 covers 15 residues.

The chain uses TRBV4-2 and TRBJ2-1; TRBD2 matches at 13 bases. Germline V gives CDR1 LGHNA, CDR2 YNFKEQ. V was clipped by 3 bases and J by 10 bases; unmatched bases: 9. The CDR3 is made up of 16 amino acids. In DNA form, the CDR3 reads TGTGCCAGCAGCCATAGGACTAGCGGGAGTCAAGCGGAGCAGTTCTTC. Its translation: CASSHRTSGSQAEQFF.

The rearrangement joins TRBV20-1 to TRBJ2-4; 10 bases line up with TRBD1. The CDR3 extends over 16 amino acids. V was clipped by 6 bases and J by 2 bases; unmatched bases: 10. Germline V gene sequence: CDR1 DFQATT, CDR2 SNEGSKA (reference sequence). The CDR3: CSAGRRTGGTKNIQYF. In DNA, the CDR3 is TGCAGTGCCGGGAGGAGGACAGGGGGTACCAAAAACATTCAGTACTTC.

V gene TRBV7-9 combines with J gene TRBJ2-3; 8 nucleotides align to TRBD2. The germline CDR1 and CDR2 sequences are SEHNR and FQNEAQ (reference sequence). V lost 5 bases to trimming and J lost 2 bases; unmatched junction nucleotides: 15. CDR3 length: 18 residues. CDR3 sequence reads: CASSVSPGLVGDTDTQYF. The CDR3 DNA reads TGTGCCAGCAGCGTCTCGCCGGGACTAGTGGGGGACACAGATACGCAGTATTTT. Full variable domain (rest looked up from reference TRBV7-9 and TRBJ2-3): DTGVSQNPRHKITKRGQNVTFRCDPISEHNRLYWYRQTLGQGPEFLTYFQNEAQLEKSRLLSDRFSAERPKGSFSTLEIQRTEQGDSAMYLCASSVSPGLVGDTDTQYFGPGTRLTVL.

This clonotype has more than one count but fewer than ten. The J gene is TRBJ2-7, the V gene TRBV12-3 or TRBV12-4, with D possibly TRBD1 on 5 matching bases. This CDR3 region has 13 residues. Trimming pared 4 bases from V and 2 bases from J, leaving 9 bases between. The chain's CDR3 is CASSWGAAYEQYF. The CDR3 nucleotides are TGTGCCAGCAGTTGGGGCGCCGCCTACGAGCAGTACTTC.

The chain combines TRBV15 with TRBJ2-5, with TRBD2 matching 8 bases. This CDR3 spans 16 amino acids. Germline loops: CDR1 LNHNV, CDR2 YYDKDF (reference sequence). The V segment lost 3 bases and the J segment 4 bases; nucleotides outside the gene matches: 10. CDR3 region: CATSSDRGGRGETQYF. Here the CDR3 DNA reads TGTGCCACCAGCAGTGACCGGGGGGGGCGAGGAGAGACCCAGTACTTC.